The sequence of this TCR beta chain was determined in a study of T-cell reconstitution after alpha-beta-depleted transplantation in children. This clonotype was counted a few times. TCRbeta library construction was performed incorporating unique molecular identifiers. TCRdb itself ran the PCR reads through MiXCR, one entry per CDR3 protein. The sample has about 500,000 distinct CDR3 sequences, less than 35% seen once. Sequencing used PBMCs from the stem cell graft donor, obtained from the stem cell graft. This receptor was obtained from a human donor who donated a stem cell graft to a child with aplastic anemia.

For the CDR3, the DNA is TGTGCCAGCAGTTTTGGCCCAGCGAGGGAGCAGTACTTC. It translates to CASSFGPAREQYF. This chain joins TRBV27 and TRBJ2-7; unclear D gene. The CDR3 extends over 13 amino acids. In germline, CDR1 is MNHEY, CDR2 SMNVEV (reference sequence). Trimming removed 3 bases from V and 7 bases from J, with 13 bases in between.